The clone carrying this T cell receptor beta chain was detected once. Next came a second PCR, run for about 7 to 12 cycles, which used a sample-barcoded 5' primer along with a J-beta primer mix. TCRdb analysed the 5' RACE reads with MiXCR anew, one entry per CDR3 protein. Altogether 800,000 to 1,000,000 distinct CDR3 sequences are present, around 48% being singletons, with the ten largest covering roughly an eighth. The sample is drawn from a study of blood T cells in healthy people across ages. The trim removed 3 bases at V and 5 bases at J, leaving 5 bases unmatched. The CDR3 spans 14 residues. V is TRBV12-3 or TRBV12-4 and J is TRBJ2-3, with 7 bases matching TRBD2. The sequenced sample consisted of blood. The source of this sequence is a man aged 25-40 years in good health. CDR3 nucleotides: TGTGCCAGCAGTTTCATGGGGGAGGGAGATACGCAGTATTTT. It is translated as CASSFMGEGDTQYF.